These 9 T cell receptor beta chains share one sample of origin, sequenced in a study of identical twins. TCRdb processed the 5' RACE reads anew with MiXCR; each CDR3 protein has one entry. The sample gives just under 550,000 distinct CDR3 sequences, about 15% of which show up once; about 0.4% is in the top ten. The data also belong to a second study, concerning yellow fever vaccine responses in identical twins.

The sequenced material came from CD4+ T cells sorted from blood. These receptors came from a woman in her late teens or twenties in good health.

The chain joins TRBV4-1 to TRBJ2-2; unclear D gene. Per the germline V gene, CDR1 is MGHRA and CDR2 is YSYEKL. Trimming cost V 2 bases and J 3 bases, with 4 bases left between them. The CDR3 runs 13 residues. The CDR3 DNA sequence: TGCGCCAGCAGCCAATCCTACACCGGGGAGCTGTTTTTT. Translated, it gives CASSQSYTGELFF.

This clonotype was seen a few times. This CDR3 reads CSVLSGGEYEQYF. The CDR3 bases are TGCAGCGTTCTCAGCGGGGGAGAATACGAGCAGTACTTC. The chain links TRBV29-1 to TRBJ2-7, with 8 bases matching TRBD2. Losses at the gene ends were 5 bases for V and 4 bases for J; bases not matched to a gene: 7. Germline V gives CDR1 SQVTM, CDR2 ANQGSEA. CDR3 size: 13 residues.

This clonotype was seen ten or more times. The rearrangement links TRBV7-8 to TRBJ2-1; possibly TRBD2 for D (6 bases). CDR3 length equals 12 residues. V lost 5 bases to trimming and J lost 10 bases, with 12 bases between them. Germline V gives CDR1 SGHVS, CDR2 FQNEAQ. This chain's CDR3 is CASSPVAGEQFF. CDR3 in DNA: TGTGCCAGCAGCCCCGTGGCGGGGGAGCAGTTCTTC.

At least ten counts were recorded for this clonotype. V is TRBV6-1 and J is TRBJ2-5, with 9 bases aligning to TRBD1. J gave up 5 bases and V 5 bases, and 9 bases lay outside the gene matches. This CDR3 spans 15 amino acids. Germline V gives CDR1 MNHNS, CDR2 SASEGT. In DNA, the CDR3 is TGTGCCAGCAGTATGGGACAGGGTAGGAAGGAGACCCAGTACTTC. Residues: CASSMGQGRKETQYF.

This clonotype was counted a few times. The CDR3 nucleotides read TGTGCCAGCAGCGCGCCACTTAGCGGGGGATTCACAGATACGCAGTATTTT. This encodes CASSAPLSGGFTDTQYF. The chain is built from TRBV9 and TRBJ2-3; 9 nucleotides align to TRBD2. The germline V gene has CDR1 SGDLS and CDR2 YYNGEE. V gave up 3 bases and J gave up 2 bases; unmatched junction bases: 10. This CDR3 is 17 amino acids long.

The chain links TRBV4-1 to TRBJ1-3; D is uncertain. CDR1 and CDR2 from the germline V gene are MGHRA and YSYEKL. This CDR3 region has 18 residues. Trimming pared 1 base from V and 0 bases from J, leaving 16 bases between. In DNA form, the CDR3 reads TGCGCCAGCAGCCAAGCGCCGGCACAGTCTCTCTCTGGAAACACCATATATTTT. Its translation: CASSQAPAQSLSGNTIYF.

This clonotype was seen a handful of times. The genes are TRBV12-3 or TRBV12-4 and TRBJ1-4; 10 positions match TRBD1. V gave up 5 bases and J gave up 8 bases; unmatched junction bases: 8. The length of the CDR3 is 15 residues. CDR3 bases: TGTGCCAGCAGTCCATTCGACAGGGGGCTGGAAAAACTGTTTTTT. Its translation: CASSPFDRGLEKLFF.

This clonotype was counted a few times. The genes are TRBV3-1 and TRBJ2-5; 15 bases fit TRBD2. V dropped 3 bases and J dropped 5; count of bases not matched to a gene: 4. The CDR3 sequence is 16 residues long. The germline gives CDR1 LGHDT, CDR2 YNNKEL (reference sequence). CDR3 sequence: CASSHWTSGRGETQYF. CDR3 in DNA: TGTGCCAGCAGCCATTGGACTAGCGGGAGGGGGGAGACCCAGTACTTC.

Only a few counts were recorded for this clonotype. CDR3 nucleotides: TGTGCCATCAGGACTGAGGGGGGTACAAATGAGCAGTTCTTC. This translates into CAIRTEGGTNEQFF. This chain uses TRBV10-3 with TRBJ2-1; D is perhaps TRBD1 or TRBD2 (6 bases each). The CDR3 has 14 amino acids. Germline CDR1 and CDR2: ENHRY and SYGVKD. Trimming cost V 6 bases and J 7 bases, with 16 bases left between them.